Detailed here is one TCR beta chain. This record comes from a study of cytotoxic CD8 clonotypes in ibrutinib-treated CLL. T cells were sequenced at a targeted depth of 1 in 200,000 to 1 in 1 million. The data were produced by immunoSEQ multiplex PCR, yet TCRdb's version contains in-frame clones alone and is incomplete. Of tens of thousands of clones listed, approximately 82% are singletons. V lost 0 bases, J lost 5 bases, and 7 bases lay in between. Germline loops: CDR1 ENHRY, CDR2 SYGVKD. This CDR3 contains 14 residues. This clonotype was obtained from a human donor with chronic lymphocytic leukemia. The chain couples TRBV10-3 to TRBJ1-4; no reliable D call. Sequenced material: PBMCs, taken after 24 months of ibrutinib treatment. CDR3 bases: TGTGCCATCAGTGAGTCGATAGGGAATGAAAAACTGTTTTTT. It is translated as CAISESIGNEKLFF.